These 18 T cell receptor beta chains originate from one sample sequenced in a study of blood T cell repertoires in COVID-19. The protocol was immunoSEQ multiplex PCR, while the TCRdb copy is restricted to in-frame clones and leaves out a portion. The sample lists 200,000 to 250,000 clones; around 88% were seen once. The sample consisted of PBMCs or T cells enriched from blood (not recorded which). The receptors shown here come from a woman aged 45 to 65 with acute COVID-19.

The chain has TRBV18 and TRBJ1-5; D gene ambiguous. The V gene's germline CDR1 is KGHSH and CDR2 LQKENI. Trimming took 4 bases from V and 6 from J, leaving 13 bases between them. The CDR3 has 14 amino acids. In DNA form, the CDR3 reads TGTGCCAGCTCACTCGCTTCGGCAGGTCAGCCCCAGCATTTT. As protein: CASSLASAGQPQHF.

The rearrangement joins TRBV5-8 to TRBJ2-4, with 7 bases lining up with TRBD1. CDR3 length: 14 residues. CDR1 SGHTS and CDR2 YDEGEE come from the germline V gene. V lost 4 bases to trimming and J lost 4 bases; unmatched junction nucleotides: 5. The CDR3 region is CASSQGVWKNIQYF. CDR3 nucleotide sequence: TGTGCCAGCAGCCAGGGGGTATGGAAAAACATTCAGTACTTC.

This clone was recorded once. J is TRBJ1-5 and V is TRBV5-1, with TRBD1 matching 9 bases. From germline, CDR1 is SGHRS and CDR2 YFSETQ. With V trimmed by 4 bases and J by 4 bases, 9 bases remained unmatched. The CDR3 runs 16 residues. CDR3 bases: TGCGCCAGCAGCCCCACCACAGGGGGCTTTAATCAGCCCCAGCATTTT. Its translation is CASSPTTGGFNQPQHF.

This rearrangement joins TRBV6-4 to TRBJ2-1; possible D gene TRBD1, 6 bases. Germline CDR1 is MRHNA and CDR2 is SNTAGT. CDR3 length: 13 amino acids. Trimming took 2 bases from V and 6 from J, leaving 8 bases between them. CDR3 bases: TGTGCCAGCAGTGACGGGACATCCAATGAGCAGTTCTTC. Its protein is CASSDGTSNEQFF.

The genes are TRBV30 and TRBJ2-1; TRBD2 aligns across 11 bases. This CDR3 is 13 amino acids long. Per the germline V gene, CDR1 is GTSNPN and CDR2 is SVGIG (reference sequence). J was trimmed by 9 bases and V by 2 bases; bases with no gene match: 3. In DNA, the CDR3 is TGTGCCTGGAGTACCCTAGCGGGAGGTGAGCAGTTCTTC. This gives the protein CAWSTLAGGEQFF.

V is TRBV7-9 and J is TRBJ1-2; 7 nucleotides match TRBD1. The CDR3 length is 13 residues. Germline V gene lookup returns CDR1 SEHNR and CDR2 FQNEAQ (reference sequence). J gave up 4 bases and V 5 bases, and 4 bases lay outside the gene matches. CDR3 amino acids: CASSLGQIYGYTF. The DNA of the CDR3 is TGTGCCAGCAGCCTGGGACAGATCTATGGCTACACCTTC.

CDR3 bases: TGTGCCATCATCGGACAGGGGCTAAATGGCTACACCTTC. Encoded protein: CAIIGQGLNGYTF. This rearrangement joins TRBV10-3 to TRBJ1-2, with 9 bases lining up with TRBD1. V gave up 7 bases and J gave up 6 bases; unmatched junction bases: 6. This CDR3 comprises 13 residues. Germline assignment: CDR1 ENHRY and CDR2 SYGVKD.

This rearrangement joins TRBV3-1 (or the pseudogene TRBV3-2) to TRBJ1-1; D unresolved. The CDR3 has 18 residues. Trimming cost V 5 bases and J 1 base, with 23 bases left between them. Germline values: CDR1 LGHDT, CDR2 YNNKEL (reference sequence). CDR3 DNA: TGTGCCAGCAGCGCCGGGGTGGGTCTAATTATGAAGAACACTGAAGCTTTCTTT. It translates to CASSAGVGLIMKNTEAFF.

The chain joins TRBV28 to TRBJ1-5, with a weak D call TRBD1 (6 bases). The CDR3 spans 14 residues. Trimming removed 5 bases at V and 7 bases at J, with 15 bases between. Germline-derived CDR1 and CDR2 are MDHEN and SYDVKM. In DNA form, the CDR3 reads TGTGCCAGCAGTCAAGGACAGCCGAGACAGCCCCAGCATTTT. This encodes CASSQGQPRQPQHF.

This chain joins TRBV27 and TRBJ2-7; 8 bases are shared with TRBD1. This CDR3 region has 14 residues. CDR1 is MNHEY, CDR2 SMNVEV, per germline (reference sequence). J lost 5 bases, V lost 4 bases, and 7 bases had no gene match. The CDR3, as DNA: TGTGCCAGCAGTTCTTTCGGACAGGGCCACGAGCAGTACTTC. The encoded protein is CASSSFGQGHEQYF.

The V call is TRBV19, the J call TRBJ2-7, with 8 bases fitting TRBD2. Losses at the gene ends were 8 bases for V and 4 bases for J; bases not matched to a gene: 10. CDR3 length: 14 residues. In germline, CDR1 is LNHDA, CDR2 SQIVND (reference sequence). The CDR3 bases are TGTGCCAGTGCCGTAAGCGGGAGAGGTTACGAGCAGTACTTC. Its protein is CASAVSGRGYEQYF.

This chain links TRBV4-3 with TRBJ1-1, with D uncertain. V was shortened by 4 bases and J by 10 bases, with 19 bases between the two germline ends. Germline loops: CDR1 LGHNA, CDR2 YSLEER. CDR3 length: 14 residues. The DNA for the CDR3 is TGCGCCAGCAGCCCCCAACAGTCGGTTCGGGGAGCTTTCTTT. It encodes CASSPQQSVRGAFF.

The rearrangement joins TRBV19 to TRBJ2-1; TRBD2 matches at 7 bases. Germline assignment: CDR1 LNHDA and CDR2 SQIVND (reference sequence). Trimming removed 3 bases from V and 5 bases from J; junction bases left unmatched: 16. This CDR3 comprises 18 residues. The DNA of the CDR3 is TGTGCCAGTAGTATCGTAACTAGCGCCGCGAACCCCCACAATGAGCAGTTCTTC. Amino acids: CASSIVTSAANPHNEQFF.

The rearrangement uses TRBV27 and TRBJ1-5; 11 bases are a match to TRBD1. The V gene end was trimmed by 4 bases and the J gene end by 6 bases; junction bases not matched to a gene: 8. CDR3 length equals 16 residues. Germline CDR1 MNHEY, CDR2 SMNVEV (reference sequence). The CDR3 loop reads CASSSLGQGARQPQHF. CDR3 nucleotides: TGTGCCAGCAGTTCTCTCGGACAGGGGGCGCGTCAGCCCCAGCATTTT.

The chain is built from TRBV7-9 and TRBJ2-1; TRBD2 aligns across 8 bases. Germline CDR1 and CDR2: SEHNR and FQNEAQ (reference sequence). Trimming removed 0 bases from V and 9 bases from J; junction bases left unmatched: 4. This CDR3 has 14 amino acids. The chain's CDR3 is CASSLAALAVEQFF. The CDR3 DNA reads TGTGCCAGCAGCTTAGCCGCACTAGCGGTTGAGCAGTTCTTC.

The gene calls are TRBV12-3 or TRBV12-4 and TRBJ1-5, with 8 nucleotides matching TRBD1. V was clipped by 5 bases and J by 7 bases; unmatched bases: 4. The CDR3 sequence is 13 residues long. The CDR3 protein is CASSGQGQQPQHF. The CDR3 nucleotides are TGTGCCAGCAGTGGACAGGGACAACAGCCCCAGCATTTT.

This clone was seen once. The chain combines TRBV7-9 with TRBJ1-1; D not certain. Trimming stripped 2 bases from V and 6 bases from J, with 4 bases between. The CDR3 is made up of 11 amino acids. CDR1 is SEHNR and CDR2 is FQNEAQ in the germline V gene (reference sequence). The CDR3: CASSLYSEAFF. In DNA, the CDR3 is TGTGCCAGCAGCTTATATTCTGAAGCTTTCTTT.

CDR3 in DNA: TGCAGCGTCGCCTCGCGGCCGAACACTGAAGCTTTCTTT. Protein product: CSVASRPNTEAFF. The genes are TRBV29-1 and TRBJ1-1, with no clear D. CDR1 and CDR2 (germline): SQVTM, ANQGSEA. Trimming cost V 6 bases and J 1 base, with 12 bases left between them. This CDR3 is 13 amino acids long.